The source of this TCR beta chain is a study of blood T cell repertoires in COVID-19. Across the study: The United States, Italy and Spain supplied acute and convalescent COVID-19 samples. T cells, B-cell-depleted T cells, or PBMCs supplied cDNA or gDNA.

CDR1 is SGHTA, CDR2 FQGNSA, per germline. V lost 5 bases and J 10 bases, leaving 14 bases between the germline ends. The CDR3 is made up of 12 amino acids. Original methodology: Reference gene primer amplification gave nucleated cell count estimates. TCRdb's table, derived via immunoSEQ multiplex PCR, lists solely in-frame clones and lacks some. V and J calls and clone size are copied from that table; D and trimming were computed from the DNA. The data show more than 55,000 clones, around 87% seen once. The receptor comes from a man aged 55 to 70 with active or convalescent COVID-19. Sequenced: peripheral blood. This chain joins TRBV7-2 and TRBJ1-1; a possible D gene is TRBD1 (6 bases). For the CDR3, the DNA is TGTGCCAGCAGCCATCCGAGAGGGGGAGCTTTCTTT. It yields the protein CASSHPRGGAFF.